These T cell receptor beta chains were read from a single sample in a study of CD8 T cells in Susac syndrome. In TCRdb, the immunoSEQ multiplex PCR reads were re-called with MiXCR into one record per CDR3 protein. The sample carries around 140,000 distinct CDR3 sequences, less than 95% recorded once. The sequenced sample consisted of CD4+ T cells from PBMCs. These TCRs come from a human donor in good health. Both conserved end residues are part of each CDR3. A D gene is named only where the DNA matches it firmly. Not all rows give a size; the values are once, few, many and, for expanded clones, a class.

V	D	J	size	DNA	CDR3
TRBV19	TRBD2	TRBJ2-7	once	TGTGCCAGTAGTAGACAACGACTAGCGGGAGGGAGGTCCTACGAGCAGTACTTC	CASSRQRLAGGRSYEQYF
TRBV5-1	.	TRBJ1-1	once	TGCGCCAGCAGCTTCGACAGATACACTGAAGCTTTCTTT	CASSFDRYTEAFF
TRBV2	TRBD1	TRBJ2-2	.	TGTGCCAGCATGGACAGGGAAAGGACCGGGGAGCTGTTTTTT	CASMDRERTGELFF
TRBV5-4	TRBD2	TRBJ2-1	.	TGTGCCAGCAGCGCCGGGACTAGCTACAATGAGCAGTTCTTC	CASSAGTSYNEQFF
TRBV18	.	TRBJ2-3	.	TGTGCCAGCTCCGGGGTTGCTAGCACAGATACGCAGTATTTT	CASSGVASTDTQYF
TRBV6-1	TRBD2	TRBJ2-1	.	TGTGCCAGCAGACGTGGACTAGCGGGAACGGCCAATGAGCAGTTCTTC	CASRRGLAGTANEQFF
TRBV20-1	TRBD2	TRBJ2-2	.	TGCAGTGCTAGAGGGGCGGGAGGGCCCGGGGAGCTGTTTTTT	CSARGAGGPGELFF
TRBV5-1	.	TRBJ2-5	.	TGCGCCAGCAGCTTGGGCACGGACCAAGAGACCCAGTACTTC	CASSLGTDQETQYF
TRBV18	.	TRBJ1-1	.	TGTGCCAGCTCATACAAGGGTGGAGGTGAAGCTTTCTTT	CASSYKGGGEAFF
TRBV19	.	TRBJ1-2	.	TGTGCCAGTAGTTGGCAGGGGATGAATTTTGGCTACACCTTC	CASSWQGMNFGYTF
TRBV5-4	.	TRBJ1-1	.	TGTGCCAGCAGCTTCCAAGCAGGGAACACTGAAGCTTTCTTT	CASSFQAGNTEAFF
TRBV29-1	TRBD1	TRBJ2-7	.	TGCAGCGCGAACCAGGGGGACAACGAGCAGTACTTC	CSANQGDNEQYF
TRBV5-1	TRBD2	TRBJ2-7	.	TGCGCCAGCAGCTTGGCGGCGGGAGGGCCAATAAGTTCCTACTTC	CASSLAAGGPISSYF
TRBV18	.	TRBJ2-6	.	TGTGCCAGCTCACCGGTCGGACAGCACTCTGGGGCCAACGTCCTGACTTTC	CASSPVGQHSGANVLTF
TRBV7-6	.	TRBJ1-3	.	TGTGCCAGCAGCACGCGGTCCTCTGGAAACACCATATATTTT	CASSTRSSGNTIYF
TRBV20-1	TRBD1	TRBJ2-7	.	TGCAGTGCTAGAGAAACAGGGGCTGAATACTTC	CSARETGAEYF
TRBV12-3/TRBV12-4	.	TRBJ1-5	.	TGTGCCAGCAGTCCCCCTCAGGGGAACGGCAATCAGCCCCAGCATTTT	CASSPPQGNGNQPQHF
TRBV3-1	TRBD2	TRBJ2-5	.	TGTGCCAGCAGCCAAGTCGGCACTAGCGGGAGTCTGAAGACCCAGTACTTC	CASSQVGTSGSLKTQYF
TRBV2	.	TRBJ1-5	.	TGTGCCAGCAGTGATTGGTGGCAGCCCCAGCATTTT	CASSDWWQPQHF
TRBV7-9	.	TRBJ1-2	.	TGTGCCAGCAGCCGCCGGACGGATAACTATGGCTACACCTTC	CASSRRTDNYGYTF
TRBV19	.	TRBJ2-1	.	TGTGCCAGTACTAGGGGGAGCTCCTACAATGAGCAGTTCTTC	CASTRGSSYNEQFF
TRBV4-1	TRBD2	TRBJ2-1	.	TGCGCCAGCAGCCAAGATGGGCCTAGCGGAGTCTACAATGAGCAGTTCTTC	CASSQDGPSGVYNEQFF
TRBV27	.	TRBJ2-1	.	TGTGCCAGCAGTACCCCCACTAGAAGGTCCTACAATGAGCAGTTCTTC	CASSTPTRRSYNEQFF
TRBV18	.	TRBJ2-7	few	TGTGCCAGCTCACCACCGGCCACCTACGAGCAGTACTTC	CASSPPATYEQYF
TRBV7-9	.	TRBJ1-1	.	TGTGCCAGCAGCCCTACTGTGCGGAACACTGAAGCTTTCTTT	CASSPTVRNTEAFF
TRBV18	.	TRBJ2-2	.	TGTGCCAGCTCACCAAGGGCCCGGAACACCGGGGAGCTGTTTTTT	CASSPRARNTGELFF
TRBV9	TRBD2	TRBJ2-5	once	TGTGCCAGCAGCGTAGGGGTAGCGGGAGCTCGGGAGACCCAGTACTTC	CASSVGVAGARETQYF
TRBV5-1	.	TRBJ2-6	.	TGCGCCAGCAGGATAGGGACAAACTCTGGGGCCAACGTCCTGACTTTC	CASRIGTNSGANVLTF
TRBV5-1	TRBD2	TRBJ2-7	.	TGCGCCAGCAGCTTGATGCTAGCGGGAGCTTCGGGGGAGCAGTACTTC	CASSLMLAGASGEQYF
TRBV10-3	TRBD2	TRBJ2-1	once	TGTGCCATCGGGAGTAGCGGGAGGGCCACACATGAGCAGTTCTTC	CAIGSSGRATHEQFF
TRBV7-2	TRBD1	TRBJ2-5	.	TGTGCCAGCAGCCGATCCGGGACAGGGGAAGAGACCCAGTACTTC	CASSRSGTGEETQYF
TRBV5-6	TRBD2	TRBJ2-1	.	TGTGCCAGCAGCCGGGGACTAGCGGGAGGGTACAATGAGCAGTTCTTC	CASSRGLAGGYNEQFF
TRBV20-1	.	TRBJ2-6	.	TGCAGTGCTAGTAAGGGCTCCGGGGCCAACGTCCTGACTTTC	CSASKGSGANVLTF
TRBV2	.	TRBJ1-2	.	TGTGCCAGCAGTGGGCTGAACTATGGCTACACCTTC	CASSGLNYGYTF
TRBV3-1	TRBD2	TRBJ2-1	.	TGTGCCAGCAGCCCCCATGGCGGGAGAACCTACAATGAGCAGTTCTTC	CASSPHGGRTYNEQFF
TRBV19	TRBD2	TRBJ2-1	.	TGTGCCAGTAGTAACAAAGCGGGGTATGAGCAGTTCTTC	CASSNKAGYEQFF
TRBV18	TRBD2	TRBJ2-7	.	TGTGCCAGCTCACCGCAGACTAGCGGGAGCGAGCAGTACTTC	CASSPQTSGSEQYF